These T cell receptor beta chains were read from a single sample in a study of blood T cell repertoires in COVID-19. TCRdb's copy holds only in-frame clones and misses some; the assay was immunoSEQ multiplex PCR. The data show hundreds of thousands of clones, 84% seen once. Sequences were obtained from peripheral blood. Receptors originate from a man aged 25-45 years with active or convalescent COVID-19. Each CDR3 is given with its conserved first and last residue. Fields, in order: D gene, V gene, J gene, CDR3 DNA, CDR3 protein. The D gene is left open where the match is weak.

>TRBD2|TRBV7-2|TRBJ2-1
TGTGCCAGCAGCTTATCCTTCGGGAGGGGGAAAGGCAATGAGCAGTTCTTC
CASSLSFGRGKGNEQFF
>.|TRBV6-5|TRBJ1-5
TGTGCCAGCAGTTTTCAGAGGAGCAATAGCAATCAGCCCCAGCATTTT
CASSFQRSNSNQPQHF
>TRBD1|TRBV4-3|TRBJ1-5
TGCGCCAGCAGCACCCAAGACAGGGTCAGGCATCAGCCCCAGCATTTT
CASSTQDRVRHQPQHF
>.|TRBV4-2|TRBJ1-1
TGTGCCAGCAGCCGGGCGCGAAACACTGAAGCTTTCTTT
CASSRARNTEAFF
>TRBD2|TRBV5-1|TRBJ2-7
TGCGCCAGCAGCTTCCTAGCGGGGAAAACCTACGAGCAGTACTTC
CASSFLAGKTYEQYF
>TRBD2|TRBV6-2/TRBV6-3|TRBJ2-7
TGTGCCAGCAGTTACAGTAGCGGGAACCCCTACGAGCAGTACTTC
CASSYSSGNPYEQYF
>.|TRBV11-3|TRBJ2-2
TGTGCCAGCAGCCCCCGAGGGTGGGACACCGGGGAGCTGTTTTTT
CASSPRGWDTGELFF
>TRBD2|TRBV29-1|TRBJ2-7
TGCAGCGTGGAACTAGCGGGGTTATACGAGCAGTACTTC
CSVELAGLYEQYF
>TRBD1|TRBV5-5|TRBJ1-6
TGTGCCAGCAATAATCAGGGGGCCCCTAATTCACCCCTCCACTTT
CASNNQGAPNSPLHF
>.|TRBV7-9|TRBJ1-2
TGTGCCAGCAGCTTAGCTTTGGAGGGAAGGGGATATGGCTACACCTTC
CASSLALEGRGYGYTF
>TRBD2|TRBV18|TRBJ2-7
TGTGCCAGCTCACTACCTCCCGGACTAGCGGGAGGGCCCGAGCAGTACTTC
CASSLPPGLAGGPEQYF
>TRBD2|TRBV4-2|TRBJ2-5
TGTGCCAGCAGCCCTTCCCGCGGGGGAGGAGAGACCCAGTACTTC
CASSPSRGGGETQYF
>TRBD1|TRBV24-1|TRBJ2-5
TGTGCCACCAGCAGACAGGGGGCGGGAGAGACCCAGTACTTC
CATSRQGAGETQYF
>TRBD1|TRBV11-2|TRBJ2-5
TGTGCCAGCAGCATGGACAGGCAAGAGACCCAGTACTTC
CASSMDRQETQYF
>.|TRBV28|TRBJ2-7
TGTGCCAGCACCCCAGGGGACTACGAGCAGTACTTC
CASTPGDYEQYF
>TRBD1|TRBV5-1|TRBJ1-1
TGCGCCAGCAGCCCCCTGGACAGGGGTACTGAAGCTTTCTTT
CASSPLDRGTEAFF
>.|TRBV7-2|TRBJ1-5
TGTGCCAGCAGCTTAGAAAGGGGCGGTCAGCCCCAGCATTTT
CASSLERGGQPQHF
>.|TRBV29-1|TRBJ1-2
TGCAGCGTTGACTACAGGAGCTATGGCTACACCTTC
CSVDYRSYGYTF
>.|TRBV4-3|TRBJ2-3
TGCGCCAGCAGCCAAGATTATGGCGATACGCAGTATTTT
CASSQDYGDTQYF
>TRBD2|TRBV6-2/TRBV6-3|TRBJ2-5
TGTGCCAGCAGTTACGAGGGCGGGAGCTGGGAGACCCAGTACTTC
CASSYEGGSWETQYF
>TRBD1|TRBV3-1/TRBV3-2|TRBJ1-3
TGTGCCAGCAGCCCAGGGACAGGGGGAAACACCATATATTTT
CASSPGTGGNTIYF
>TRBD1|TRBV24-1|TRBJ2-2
TGTGCCACCAGTGGACAGGGGTTCACCGGGGAGCTGTTTTTT
CATSGQGFTGELFF
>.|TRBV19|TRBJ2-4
TGTGCCAGTAGTACTCTAAACATTCAGTACTTC
CASSTLNIQYF
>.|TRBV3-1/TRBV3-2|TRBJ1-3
TGTGCCAGCAGCCGCCACCCCCAGGCCGCTGGAAACACCATATATTTT
CASSRHPQAAGNTIYF
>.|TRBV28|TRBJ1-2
TGTGCCAGCAGCCCTACCGTCTCTACTTATGGCTACACCTTC
CASSPTVSTYGYTF
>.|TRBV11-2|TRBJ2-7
TGTGCCAGCAGCCCCCTGCAGAGGCCCTACGAGCAGTACTTC
CASSPLQRPYEQYF
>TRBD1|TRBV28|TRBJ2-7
TGTGCCAGCAGTTTATCTGGGACAGGGGGCTACGAGCAGTACTTC
CASSLSGTGGYEQYF
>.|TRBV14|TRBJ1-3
TGTGCCAGCAGCCGCCTCGGGACAAGCTCTGGAAACACCATATATTTT
CASSRLGTSSGNTIYF
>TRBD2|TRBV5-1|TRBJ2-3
TGCGCCAGCAGCTTTGAGCGGGGGGCAGGAGCAGATACGCAGTATTTT
CASSFERGAGADTQYF